This note documents a single TCR beta chain sequence. The sample is drawn from a study of blood T cell repertoires in COVID-19. Only in-frame clones appear in the TCRdb table, and some are missing; sequencing was by immunoSEQ multiplex PCR. The table shows fewer than 250,000 clones, with 86% occurring only once. Germline CDR1 and CDR2: SGHRS and YFSETQ. V shed 4 bases, J shed 7 bases, and the junction held 7 bases outside the gene matches. The CDR3 totals 15 residues. This chain connects TRBV5-1 to TRBJ2-2; 10 nucleotides agree with TRBD1. This receptor was identified in a man in his fifties with acute or convalescent COVID-19. The sequencing sample was made of peripheral blood. This CDR3 reads CASSLTGGVLGELFF. DNA of the CDR3: TGCGCCAGCAGCCTGACAGGGGGCGTCCTCGGGGAGCTGTTTTTT.